This T cell receptor (beta chain) was profiled in a study of T cells expressing NK-cell markers (dated by TCRdb to 2018 to 2020). The study in broad terms: Three sorted T-cell subsets (CD3+CD56+NKG2C+, CD3+CD56+NKG2C- and CD3+CD56-NKG2C+) from 8 or 9 donors had their TCR beta-chain repertoires profiled. Among the eight sequenced donors, seven were HCMV-seropositive and one was HCMV-seronegative. The study sequenced eight donors, all healthy volunteers chosen at random: three men and five women. Illumina HiSeq 2000/2500, MiSeq or NextSeq was used to sequence libraries as 2 x 150 bp reads.

Data came from an Illumina HiSeq 2000. 5'RACE template switching, by which a universal primer site and unique molecular identifiers were added, was used to make TCR beta cDNA libraries. cDNA synthesis was primed from the TCR beta constant segment and was followed by two successive PCR amplification steps. The authors' pipeline ran thus. Reads were demultiplexed and grouped by UMI with MIGEC, and clonotypes were assembled and quantified with MiTCR. To remove erroneous sequences, TCR cDNA sequences were retained only when supported by two or more reads. The tcR package was used for downstream repertoire analysis, and clonotypes were matched between fractions using CDR3 nucleotide sequence together with V segment. VDJmatch was used to annotate antigen specificity against VDJdb, with one amino acid substitution allowed in CDR3. After the reads were reprocessed by TCRdb, one entry was made per CDR3 protein sequence, with no DNA. The V and J calls follow TCRdb's processing rather than the paper's. This sample's table lists 300,000 to 450,000 distinct CDR3 sequences. Around 5.3% of the sample rests with the top ten.

The CDR3 runs 13 amino acids, cysteine and phenylalanine included. No nucleotide data were recorded. CDR1 LNHDA and CDR2 SQIVND are derived from the germline V gene (reference sequence). The paper's findings and limits, for the study overall: Whether the expanded NKG2C-expressing T cell clones were specific for HCMV antigens remained unclear. Those dominant clonotypes were again the most abundant among CD3+CD56-NKG2C+ cells in several donors, at about 28.3-60.1%. In several donors, the dominant CD3+CD56+NKG2C+ clonotypes were found to rank among the top 10 CD8+ clonotypes and to make up roughly 1.0-8% of CD8+ T cells.

A remark on this clonotype: The specificity of this receptor is unknown.

HCMV-specific IgG was detected in serum with a commercial ELISA kit to determine HCMV serostatus. Ficoll density gradient centrifugation was used to isolate peripheral blood mononuclear cells from blood. The TCR originated in a man aged 18 to 69 in good health. The specimen sequenced was blood T cells: a sorted CD56 or NKG2C T cell subset, CD4+ or CD8+ T cells, or bulk PBMC T cells (not recorded which). Recombination joined TRBV19 with TRBJ1-4. The CDR3 sequence is CASSINGREKLFF.